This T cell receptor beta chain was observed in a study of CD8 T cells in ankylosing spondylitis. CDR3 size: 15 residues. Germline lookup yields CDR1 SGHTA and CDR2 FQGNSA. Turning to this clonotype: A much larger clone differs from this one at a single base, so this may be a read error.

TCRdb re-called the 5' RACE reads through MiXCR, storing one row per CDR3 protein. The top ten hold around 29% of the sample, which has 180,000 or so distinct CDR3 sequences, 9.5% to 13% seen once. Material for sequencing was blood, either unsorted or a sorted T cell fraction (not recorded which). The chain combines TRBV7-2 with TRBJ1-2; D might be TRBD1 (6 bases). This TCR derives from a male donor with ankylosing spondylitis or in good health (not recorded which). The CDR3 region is CVSSFSRTANYGYTF. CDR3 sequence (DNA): TGTGTCAGCAGCTTTTCCCGGACAGCTAATTATGGCTACACCTTC.